The 28 T cell receptor beta chains presented below share a single source sample, sequenced in a study of molecular identifiers for immune sequencing clone quantification. TCRdb analysed the PCR reads with MiXCR anew, one entry per CDR3 protein. The sample contains more than 60,000 distinct CDR3 sequences, about 17% of which appear only once. The sequencing sample was made of naive CD8+ T cells from blood, with Jurkat cell RNA spiked in. Subset reported: FACS-sorted CD8+CD4-CCR7+CD45RA+ naive T cells. The receptors were gathered from a human donor in good health. Some libraries in this study had Jurkat cell RNA spiked in.

Details on this clonotype: The CDR3 does not end in the conserved phenylalanine or tryptophan, so this is likely a read error. The chain combines TRBV20-1 with TRBJ2-1, with D possibly TRBD1 on 5 matching bases. The V end was cut by 1 base, the J end by 0 bases, with 7 bases between. Germline assignment: CDR1 DFQATT and CDR2 SNEGSKA (reference sequence). This CDR3 spans 14 amino acids. As DNA, the CDR3 is TGCAGTGCTAGAGTAGGGGACTCCTACAATGAGCAGTTCCTC. Translating it yields CSARVGDSYNEQFL.

There are many counts of this clonotype. CDR3 bases: TGCAGTGCTATTCTCTCCGGGATCCGGGGCCAGCCCCAGCATTTT. It codes for CSAILSGIRGQPQHF. V usage is TRBV20-1 and J usage is TRBJ1-5; D perhaps matches TRBD1 (5 bases). The germline V gene has CDR1 DFQATT and CDR2 SNEGSKA (reference sequence). The CDR3 has 15 amino acids. V lost 4 bases and J 7 bases, leaving 20 bases between the germline ends.

About this clonotype: A much larger clonotype is one base distant, so this may be a read error. The CDR3 sequence is CAISVPGLNNEQFF. In nucleotides, the CDR3 is TGTGCCATCAGTGTTCCTGGACTAAACAATGAGCAGTTCTTC. This chain connects TRBV10-3 to TRBJ2-1, with a possible D match to TRBD2 (6 bases). Trimming stripped 4 bases from V and 5 bases from J, with 12 bases between. Germline CDR1 is ENHRY and CDR2 is SYGVKD. The CDR3 sequence is 14 residues long.

This clonotype was recorded at least ten times. The chain couples TRBV27 to TRBJ1-1, with 7 bases matching TRBD1. V was clipped by 2 bases and J by 5 bases; unmatched bases: 8. This CDR3 region has 15 residues. Germline CDR1 reads MNHEY; CDR2 reads SMNVEV (reference sequence). CDR3 DNA sequence: TGTGCCAGCAGTTTACTACAGGGGTTGGGGACTGAAGCTTTCTTT. It specifies CASSLLQGLGTEAFF.

The table lists this clonotype with many counts. V is TRBV13 and J is TRBJ2-7, with D unresolved. Germline V gene lookup returns CDR1 PRHDT and CDR2 FYEKMQ (reference sequence). This CDR3 has 12 amino acids. V shed 1 base and J shed 7 bases, with 8 bases lying between them. The CDR3 protein is CASSLEGREQYF. The CDR3 DNA reads TGTGCCAGCAGCTTAGAGGGCCGTGAGCAGTACTTC.

This clonotype appeared a few times. The J gene is TRBJ2-1, the V gene TRBV19, with D perhaps matching TRBD1 (5 bases). This CDR3 has 14 residues. The germline CDR1 and CDR2 sequences are LNHDA and SQIVND (reference sequence). The ends were cut back, 5 bases at V and 2 bases at J, with 10 bases in the middle. The CDR3 DNA is TGTGCCAGTAGTCTCAGGACAACCTACAATGAGCAGTTCTTC. It yields the protein CASSLRTTYNEQFF.

This clonotype has just a few counts. A much more abundant neighbour one base away suggests this may be a read error. The chain links TRBV20-1 to TRBJ2-5; weak D call: TRBD2 (6 bases). The CDR3 totals 14 residues. The germline V gene encodes CDR1 DFQATT and CDR2 SNEGSKA (reference sequence). Trimming pared 0 bases from V and 5 bases from J, leaving 13 bases between. The chain's CDR3 is CSARDLEGPETQYF. CDR3 nucleotides: TGCAGTGCTAGAGATCTGGAGGGACCCGAGACCCAGTACTTC.

This clonotype was counted many times. The chain couples TRBV5-5 to TRBJ2-6, with D hard to call. The V end was cut by 2 bases, the J end by 4 bases, with 22 bases between. CDR1 is SGHKS and CDR2 is YYEKEE in the germline V gene (reference sequence). The CDR3 runs to 19 residues. The DNA for the CDR3 is TGTGCCAGCAGCTTCTCCGCTCCAGGCCCCCCCCTGGGGGCCAACGTCCTGACTTTC. Translated, it gives CASSFSAPGPPLGANVLTF.

Ten or more counts support this clonotype. The chain has TRBV2 and TRBJ1-1; no firm D call. Per germline, CDR1 SNHLY and CDR2 FYNNEI. The CDR3 runs to 13 residues. V lost 8 bases and J 0 bases, leaving 10 bases between the germline ends. CDR3 protein: CASQTRMNTEAFF. The CDR3 coding sequence is TGTGCCAGCCAGACCAGAATGAACACTGAAGCTTTCTTT.

This clonotype was observed many times. Written as DNA, the CDR3 is TGTGCCAGCAGTTTTGGTCCTAGCGGGAGAATGGGGCAAGAGACCCAGTACTTC. Its protein is CASSFGPSGRMGQETQYF. This sequence joins TRBV28 and TRBJ2-5; 10 bases align to TRBD2. J gave up 2 bases and V 3 bases, and 12 bases lay outside the gene matches. CDR1 is MDHEN and CDR2 is SYDVKM in the germline V gene. The CDR3 sequence is 18 residues long.

As regards this clonotype: Being one base from a much bigger clone, this may be a read error. The chain joins TRBV20-1 to TRBJ2-5; weak D call: TRBD2 (6 bases). CDR1 and CDR2 from the germline V gene are DFQATT and SNEGSKA (reference sequence). CDR3 length equals 13 residues. The V end was cut by 6 bases, the J end by 9 bases, with 20 bases between. CDR3 loop: CSAPDTSGEAQYF. DNA of the CDR3: TGCAGTGCCCCGGACACCTCCGGGGAGGCCCAGTACTTC.

In this sample, this clonotype turned up many times. V is TRBV9 and J is TRBJ1-1; no firm D call. The CDR3 contains 14 residues. V was trimmed by 4 bases and J by 13 bases, leaving 23 bases between them. Germline V lookup: CDR1 SGDLS, CDR2 YYNGEE. The CDR3 DNA reads TGTGCCAGCAGCCCCATCACCGGCGATGCGGAGGTTTTCTTT. Encoded protein: CASSPITGDAEVFF.

This clonotype was counted at least ten times. The chain recombines TRBV12-3 or TRBV12-4 with TRBJ1-5; D might be TRBD1 (5 bases). V lost 5 bases and J 2 bases, leaving 13 bases between the germline ends. This CDR3 contains 15 residues. This chain's CDR3 is CASSPSGYRNQPQHF. For the CDR3, the DNA is TGTGCCAGCAGTCCCTCAGGGTATCGCAATCAGCCCCAGCATTTT.

This chain uses TRBV5-3 with TRBJ2-7; tentatively, D is TRBD2 (6 bases). TRBV5-3 is classed as an ORF, of uncertain function. This CDR3 comprises 12 residues. Trimming pared 8 bases from V and 9 bases from J, leaving 18 bases between. The chain's CDR3 is CASGRGFHGQYF. The DNA for the CDR3 is TGTGCCAGCGGCCGGGGGTTTCACGGGCAGTACTTC.

This clonotype was recorded many times. The rearrangement uses TRBV7-6 and TRBJ1-3, with 9 positions matching TRBD1. From germline, CDR1 is SGHVS and CDR2 FNYEAQ. CDR3 length: 18 residues. V shed 0 bases and J 0 bases; nucleotides not matched to a gene: 6. The CDR3 sequence: CASSLAFTDRGSGNTIYF. As DNA, the CDR3 is TGTGCCAGCAGCTTAGCTTTTACGGACAGGGGCTCTGGAAACACCATATATTTT.

This clonotype has ten or more counts. This chain connects TRBV6-5 to TRBJ1-2; TRBD1 agrees at 7 bases. Germline CDR1 and CDR2: MNHEY and SVGAGI. The CDR3 sequence is 14 residues long. Unmatched junction bases numbered 2, after V lost 0 bases and J lost 4 bases. For the CDR3, the DNA is TGTGCCAGCAGTTACTCAGGGGGCGGCTATGGCTACACCTTC. It is translated as CASSYSGGGYGYTF.

In the case of this clonotype: With a much larger clone just one base away, this may be a read error. The V gene is TRBV11-3, the J gene TRBJ2-1, with 8 bases identical to TRBD2. Germline CDR1 and CDR2: SGHNT and YENEEA. Trimming cost V 3 bases and J 8 bases; bases outside gene matches: 9. The CDR3 totals 15 residues. The CDR3 loop is CASSFSAGDWYEQFF. CDR3 nucleotides: TGTGCCAGCAGCTTTTCAGCGGGAGACTGGTATGAGCAGTTCTTC.

A word on this clonotype: This could be a read error, since a much larger clone is one nucleotide away. This rearrangement joins TRBV2 to TRBJ2-2; weak D call: TRBD1 (6 bases). CDR3 size: 18 residues. Germline loops: CDR1 SNHLY, CDR2 FYNNEI. This CDR3 reads CASGEAIIGQPNTGELFF. The CDR3 DNA is TGTGCCAGCGGTGAAGCGATAATTGGACAGCCAAACACCGGGGAGCTGTTTTTT.

This clonotype was seen at least ten times. The V call is TRBV7-2, the J call TRBJ1-5; the D gene is possibly TRBD1 (6 bases). The V and J ends lost 5 bases and 3 bases respectively, with 17 bases between them. Germline CDR1 is SGHTA and CDR2 is FQGNSA. The CDR3 runs to 16 residues. DNA of the CDR3: TGTGCCAGCAGCCAAGGACAGAAACTACCCAATCAGCCCCAGCATTTT. The encoded protein is CASSQGQKLPNQPQHF. Variable domain in full (rest from reference TRBV7-2 and TRBJ1-5): GAGVSQSPSNKVTEKGKDVELRCDPISGHTALYWYRQSLGQGLEFLIYFQGNSAPDKSGLPSDRFSAERTGGSVSTLTIQRTQQEDSAVYLCASSQGQKLPNQPQHFGDGTRLSIL.

At least ten counts were recorded for this clonotype. The chain uses TRBV5-6 and TRBJ1-1, with D perhaps TRBD1 (5 bases). V was shortened by 0 bases and J by 6 bases, with 9 bases between the two germline ends. The germline gives CDR1 SGHDT, CDR2 YYEEEE. CDR3 length: 13 residues. This chain's CDR3 is CASSLGGTSEAFF. Here the CDR3 DNA reads TGTGCCAGCAGCTTGGGGGGGACCTCTGAAGCTTTCTTT.

Concerning this clonotype itself: Given a much more abundant clone one base away, this may be a read error. As DNA, the CDR3 is TGTGCCAGTAGTTCATATTTGGGACGAGTGAACACTGAAGCTCTCTTT. This sequence encodes CASSSYLGRVNTEALF. V is TRBV19 and J is TRBJ1-1; perhaps TRBD1 as D (5 bases). The germline gives CDR1 LNHDA, CDR2 SQIVND (reference sequence). CDR3 length: 16 residues.

Of note for this clonotype: Being one base from a much bigger clone, this may be a read error. The rearrangement uses TRBV27 and TRBJ2-3, with D possibly called TRBD1 or TRBD2 (5 bases each). Per the germline V gene, CDR1 is MNHEY and CDR2 is SMNVEV (reference sequence). This CDR3 has 13 residues. Here the CDR3 reads CASSSGTQDRQYF. Written as DNA, the CDR3 is TGTGCCAGCAGTTCCGGGACCCAAGATAGGCAGTATTTT.

CDR3 nucleotide sequence: TGTGCCAGCAGTGCCCCAGGGGGGGTGCACAATGAGCAGTTCTTC. Its protein product is CASSAPGGVHNEQFF. This sequence joins TRBV27 and TRBJ2-1; D is tentatively TRBD1 or TRBD2 (7 bases each). Germline V lookup: CDR1 MNHEY, CDR2 SMNVEV (reference sequence). The CDR3 is made up of 15 amino acids. Trimming took 5 bases from V and 5 from J, leaving 16 bases between them.

This clonotype showed up many times. The V call is TRBV5-5, the J call TRBJ2-7; the D is unclear. The germline V gene encodes CDR1 SGHKS and CDR2 YYEKEE (reference sequence). The CDR3 runs 14 residues. Trimming pared 4 bases from V and 2 bases from J, leaving 13 bases between. CDR3 in DNA: TGTGCCAGCAGCCATCATTATAGGCCCTACGAGCAGTACTTC. Translating gives CASSHHYRPYEQYF.

This clonotype was picked up many times. The chain links TRBV29-1 to TRBJ2-1, with 12 bases that match TRBD2. Germline CDR1 is SQVTM and CDR2 is ANQGSEA. The CDR3 extends over 14 amino acids. V lost 6 bases, J lost 8 bases, and 8 bases stayed unmatched. CDR3 sequence (DNA): TGCAGCGTGCCTCTAGCGGGAGGGCCTCATGAGCAGTTCTTC. Translated: CSVPLAGGPHEQFF.

This clonotype was picked up many times. V and J are TRBV7-8 and TRBJ2-1; perhaps TRBD2 as D (6 bases). The V and J ends lost 4 bases and 0 bases respectively, with 19 bases between them. Germline V gene sequence: CDR1 SGHVS, CDR2 FQNEAQ. This CDR3 spans 18 amino acids. This CDR3 is CASSSPKIADSSYNEQFF. CDR3 sequence (DNA): TGTGCCAGCAGCTCCCCCAAAATAGCGGATAGCTCCTACAATGAGCAGTTCTTC.

This rearrangement joins TRBV5-4 to TRBJ2-7; 7 nucleotides agree with TRBD2. With 0 bases clipped from V and 3 bases from J, the junction kept 9 bases outside the gene matches. Germline CDR1 is SGHNT and CDR2 is YYREEE (reference sequence). This CDR3 has 16 amino acids. CDR3 amino acids: CASSLGTSESYYEQYF. As DNA, the CDR3 is TGTGCCAGCAGCTTGGGGACTAGTGAAAGCTACTACGAGCAGTACTTC.

Remarks on this clonotype: A much larger clone differs by one base, so this may be a read error. The chain links TRBV30 to TRBJ2-4; D not resolved. CDR1 is GTSNPN and CDR2 is SVGIG in the germline V gene (reference sequence). The CDR3 is 14 residues long. CDR3 DNA: TGTGCCTGGAGACCGTACCTGGCCAGAAACATTCAGTACTTC. Its translation: CAWRPYLARNIQYF.